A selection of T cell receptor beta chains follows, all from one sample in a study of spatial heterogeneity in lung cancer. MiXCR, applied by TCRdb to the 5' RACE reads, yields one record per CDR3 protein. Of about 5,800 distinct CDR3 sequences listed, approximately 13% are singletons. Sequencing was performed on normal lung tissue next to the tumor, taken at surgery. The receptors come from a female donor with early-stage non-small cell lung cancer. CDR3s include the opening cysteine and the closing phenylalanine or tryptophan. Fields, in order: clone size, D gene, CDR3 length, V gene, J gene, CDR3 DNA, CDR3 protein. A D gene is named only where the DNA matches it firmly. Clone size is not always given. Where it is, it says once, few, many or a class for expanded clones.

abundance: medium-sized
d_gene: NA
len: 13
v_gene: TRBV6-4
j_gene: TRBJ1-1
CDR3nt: TGTGCCAGCAGTGTGGCCAGTAACACTGAAGCTTTCTTT
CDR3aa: CASSVASNTEAFF

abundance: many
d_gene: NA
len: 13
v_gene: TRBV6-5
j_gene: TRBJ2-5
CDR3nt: TGTGCCAGCAGTTACCTCGGCCAAGAGACCCAGTACTTC
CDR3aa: CASSYLGQETQYF

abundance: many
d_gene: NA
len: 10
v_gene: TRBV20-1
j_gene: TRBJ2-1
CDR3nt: TGCAGTGCCGGAAGGGATGAGCAGTTCTTC
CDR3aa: CSAGRDEQFF

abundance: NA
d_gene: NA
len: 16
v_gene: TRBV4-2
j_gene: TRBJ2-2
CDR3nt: TGTGCCAGCACCGATAGAAGGAGCGGTGTTGACGGGGAGCTGTTTTTT
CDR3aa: CASTDRRSGVDGELFF

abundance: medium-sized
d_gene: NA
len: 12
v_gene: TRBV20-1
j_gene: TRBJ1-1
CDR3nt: TGCAGTGCCCCGAACTCGGTCGCTGAAGCTTTCTTT
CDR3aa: CSAPNSVAEAFF

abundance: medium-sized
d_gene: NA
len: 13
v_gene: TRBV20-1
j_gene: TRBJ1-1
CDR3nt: TGCAGTGCTACAAGGGGGAGGTATACTGAAGCTTTCTTT
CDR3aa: CSATRGRYTEAFF

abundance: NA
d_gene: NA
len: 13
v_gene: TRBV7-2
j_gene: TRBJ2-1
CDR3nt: TGTGCCACTAATACAGAACCCTACAATGAGCAGTTCTTC
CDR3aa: CATNTEPYNEQFF

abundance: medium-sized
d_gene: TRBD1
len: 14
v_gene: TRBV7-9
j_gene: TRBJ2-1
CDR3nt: TGTGCCAGCCCCGGGACAGGGATCTACAATGAGCAGTTCTTC
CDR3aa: CASPGTGIYNEQFF

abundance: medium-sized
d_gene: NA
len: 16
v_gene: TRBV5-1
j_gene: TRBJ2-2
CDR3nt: TGCGCCAGCAGCTTGTCGACAGGAGCCTTGTCCGGGGAGCTGTTTTTT
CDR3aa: CASSLSTGALSGELFF

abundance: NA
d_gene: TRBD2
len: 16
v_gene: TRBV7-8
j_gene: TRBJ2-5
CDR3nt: TGTGCCAGCAGCTTAGACACTAGCGGGTTTGAAGAGACCCAGTACTTC
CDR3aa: CASSLDTSGFEETQYF

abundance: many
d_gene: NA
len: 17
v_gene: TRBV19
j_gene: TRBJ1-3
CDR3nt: TGTGCCAGTAGTATCCGGGATCGAAGAATTTCTGGAAACACCATATATTTT
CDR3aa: CASSIRDRRISGNTIYF

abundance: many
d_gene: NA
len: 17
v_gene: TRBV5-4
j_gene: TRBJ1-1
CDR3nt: TGTGCCAGCAGCAAGGGACCGTTTGGTCCTATGAACACTGAAGCTTTCTTT
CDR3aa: CASSKGPFGPMNTEAFF

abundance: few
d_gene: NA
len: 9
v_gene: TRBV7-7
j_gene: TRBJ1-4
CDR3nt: TGTGCTACCACAGAAAAACTGTTTTTT
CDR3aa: CATTEKLFF

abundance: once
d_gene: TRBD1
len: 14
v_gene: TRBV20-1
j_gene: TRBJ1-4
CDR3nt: TGCAGTGCTGGAGCCGGGACAGGGAGGGAAAAACTGTTTTTT
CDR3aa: CSAGAGTGREKLFF

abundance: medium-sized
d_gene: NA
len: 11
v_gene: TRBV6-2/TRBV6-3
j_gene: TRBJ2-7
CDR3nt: TGTGCCAGCAGATACAGGGTCGAGCAGTACTTC
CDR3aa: CASRYRVEQYF

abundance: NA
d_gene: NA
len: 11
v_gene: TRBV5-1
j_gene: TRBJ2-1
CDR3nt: TGCGCCAGCAGCTTGTTCGATGAGCAGTTCTTC
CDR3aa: CASSLFDEQFF

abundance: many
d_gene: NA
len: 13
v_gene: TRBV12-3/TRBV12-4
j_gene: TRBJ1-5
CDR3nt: TGTGCCAGCACCCTGACCGAGAAGCAGCCCCAGCATTTT
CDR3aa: CASTLTEKQPQHF

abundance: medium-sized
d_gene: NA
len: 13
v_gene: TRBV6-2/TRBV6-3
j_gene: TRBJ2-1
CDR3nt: TGTGCCAGCAGTTACGATCTAGTAGGTGAGCAGTTCTTC
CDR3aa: CASSYDLVGEQFF

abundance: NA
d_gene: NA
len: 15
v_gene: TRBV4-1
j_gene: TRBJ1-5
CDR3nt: TGCGCCAGCAGCCAAATTTGGGATAGCAATCAGCCCCAGCATTTT
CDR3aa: CASSQIWDSNQPQHF

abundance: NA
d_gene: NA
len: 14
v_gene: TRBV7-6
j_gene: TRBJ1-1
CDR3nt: TGTGCCAGCAGCTCCAATCTCGGGGCGACTGAAGCTTTCTTT
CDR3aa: CASSSNLGATEAFF

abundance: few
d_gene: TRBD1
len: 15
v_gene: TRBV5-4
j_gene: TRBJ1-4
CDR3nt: TGTGCCAGCAGCTTGGGAGGACAGGGAAATGAAAAACTGTTTTTT
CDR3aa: CASSLGGQGNEKLFF

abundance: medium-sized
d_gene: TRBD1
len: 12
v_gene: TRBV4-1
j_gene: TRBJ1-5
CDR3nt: TGCGCCAGCAGCCCGACAGGGCCGCCCCAGCATTTT
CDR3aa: CASSPTGPPQHF